The next 26 T cell receptor beta chains were all read from a single sample in a study of T cell responses to AZD1222 COVID-19 vaccine. Sequenced by immunoSEQ multiplex PCR; TCRdb stores in-frame clones only, minus some. The table lists 110,000 to 150,000 clones, over 90% of them singletons, with under 6.5% in the top ten. The sample was peripheral blood, taken on day 0 of AZD1222 vaccination. The receptors shown here come from an adult in good health.

This clone has a single count. The V gene is TRBV7-3, the J gene TRBJ1-1, with no clear D. The CDR3 length is 13 residues. V was clipped by 3 bases and J by 1 base, with 6 bases between them. Germline loops: CDR1 SGHTA, CDR2 FQGTGA. The CDR3 DNA follows: TGTGCCAGCAGCTTTACGGGGAACACTGAAGCTTTCTTT. Amino acid sequence: CASSFTGNTEAFF.

This chain uses TRBV20-1 with TRBJ1-1; no definite D call. CDR3 size: 10 residues. The V gene's germline CDR1 is DFQATT and CDR2 SNEGSKA (reference sequence). V shed 3 bases and J shed 3 bases, with 2 bases lying between them. For the CDR3, the DNA is TGCAGTGCTAGTCACACTGAAGCTTTCTTT. This gives the protein CSASHTEAFF.

This chain uses TRBV19 with TRBJ1-5; 9 bases are a match to TRBD1. The V and J ends lost 7 bases and 4 bases, in that order; junction bases with no gene match: 8. The germline V gene has CDR1 LNHDA and CDR2 SQIVND (reference sequence). The length of the CDR3 is 15 residues. The CDR3 reads CASNQDRGENQPQHF. CDR3 DNA: TGTGCCAGTAACCAGGACAGGGGAGAGAATCAGCCCCAGCATTTT.

The J gene is TRBJ2-1, the V gene TRBV7-2, with D possibly TRBD2 on 6 matching bases. This CDR3 has 15 residues. CDR1 SGHTA and CDR2 FQGNSA come from the germline V gene. Trimming cost V 5 bases and J 0 bases, with 11 bases left between them. The CDR3 DNA reads as TGTGCCAGCAGCGTCCTAGCGAGCTCCTACAATGAGCAGTTCTTC. Its protein product is CASSVLASSYNEQFF.

V and J are TRBV5-6 and TRBJ2-6; a possible D gene is TRBD1 (6 bases). Germline assignment: CDR1 SGHDT and CDR2 YYEEEE. The germline V and J ends were trimmed by 0 bases and 2 bases, with 6 bases remaining between them. The CDR3 sequence is 15 residues long. Written as DNA, the CDR3 is TGTGCCAGCAGCTTGGCAGGGGCTGGGGCCAACGTCCTGACTTTC. Translation gives CASSLAGAGANVLTF. The full variable domain, its missing parts supplied by reference TRBV5-6 and TRBJ2-6, is DAGVTQSPTHLIKTRGQQVTLRCSPKSGHDTVSWYQQALGQGPQFIFQYYEEEERQRGNFPDRFSGHQFPNYSSELNVNALLLGDSALYLCASSLAGAGANVLTFGAGSRLTVL.

This chain uses TRBV5-4 with TRBJ2-1; D possibly corresponds to TRBD2 (6 bases). The CDR3 sequence is 14 residues long. Germline values: CDR1 SGHNT, CDR2 YYREEE (reference sequence). The germline V and J ends were trimmed by 4 bases and 8 bases, with 16 bases remaining between them. CDR3: CASSATSHRDEQFF. The CDR3 DNA is TGTGCCAGCAGCGCGACTAGTCATAGGGATGAGCAGTTCTTC.

This clone appeared once. V usage is TRBV4-1 and J usage is TRBJ1-4, with D tentatively TRBD1 (6 bases). The V end was cut by 0 bases, the J end by 8 bases, with 16 bases between. Germline loops: CDR1 MGHRA, CDR2 YSYEKL. The CDR3 is made up of 16 amino acids. The CDR3, as DNA: TGCGCCAGCAGCCAAGATCACAGGGAGGGGGGGGAAAAACTGTTTTTT. Translating it yields CASSQDHREGGEKLFF.

This clone appeared a single time. This chain uses TRBV23-1 with TRBJ1-5; 7 bases align to TRBD1. TRBV23-1 has ORF status, its function being uncertain. CDR3 size: 16 residues. The ends lost 2 bases at V and 9 bases at J; junction bases unmatched: 13. The CDR3 DNA is TGCGCCAGCAGTCAACACAAGAGGGGGCGGGGACGGCCCCAGCATTTT. It is translated as CASSQHKRGRGRPQHF.

The chain combines TRBV18 with TRBJ2-3, with 7 bases identical to TRBD2. The CDR3 loop spans 14 amino acids. CDR1 and CDR2 from the germline V gene are KGHSH and LQKENI. Trimming at V came to 3 bases and at J to 6 bases, leaving 6 bases not matched to a gene. The CDR3 region has the DNA TGTGCCAGCTCACCGGGGGGAGGGCCGGATACGCAGTATTTT. Protein sequence: CASSPGGGPDTQYF.

The rearrangement joins TRBV9 to TRBJ2-5; D is unresolved. V lost 0 bases and J 2 bases, leaving 14 bases between the germline ends. CDR3 size: 16 residues. Germline CDR1 and CDR2: SGDLS and YYNGEE. CDR3 residues: CASSVAATPDQETQYF. CDR3 DNA: TGTGCCAGCAGCGTAGCCGCGACCCCGGATCAAGAGACCCAGTACTTC.

Worth noting for this clone: The sample holds other DNA sequences that translate to the same CDR3. This rearrangement joins TRBV30 to TRBJ2-2; D is undetermined. The V end lost 0 bases, the J end lost 6 bases, and 2 bases lay between the germline ends. CDR3 length: 11 residues. Germline CDR1 GTSNPN, CDR2 SVGIG (reference sequence). The CDR3 DNA sequence: TGTGCCTGGAGTGTCCCCGGGGAGCTGTTTTTT. It is translated as CAWSVPGELFF.

The sample holds one count of this clone. V usage is TRBV24-1 and J usage is TRBJ1-5; tentatively, D is TRBD1 (5 bases). This CDR3 spans 14 amino acids. CDR1 and CDR2 (germline): KGHDR, SFDVKD. The ends were cut back, 9 bases at V and 6 bases at J, with 17 bases in the middle. The CDR3 DNA is TGTGCCACCCAGTTCAGGGATTCGGGTCAGCCCCAGCATTTT. Protein sequence: CATQFRDSGQPQHF.

V is TRBV10-3 and J is TRBJ1-1, with 7 nucleotides matching TRBD1. V shed 7 bases and J 3 bases; nucleotides not matched to a gene: 11. The CDR3 runs 15 residues. Germline V gene data show CDR1 as ENHRY and CDR2 as SYGVKD. The CDR3 DNA reads as TGTGCCATCAAAAGGGACCCTACAGGGGACACTGAAGCTTTCTTT. Amino acid sequence: CAIKRDPTGDTEAFF.

The chain carries TRBV10-3 and TRBJ1-2, with D maybe TRBD1 (6 bases). The CDR3 has 13 residues. Germline V gives CDR1 ENHRY, CDR2 SYGVKD. V was pared by 6 bases and J by 4 bases, with 12 bases between. This CDR3 is CAISTQGFYGYTF. The CDR3 bases are TGTGCCATCAGCACACAGGGATTCTATGGCTACACCTTC.

The CDR3 here is CSVDRAKGPEAFF. The CDR3 bases are TGCAGCGTTGATAGGGCCAAGGGGCCCGAAGCTTTCTTT. This chain links TRBV29-1 with TRBJ1-1; the D gene is possibly TRBD1 (5 bases). V lost 3 bases, J lost 8 bases, and 16 bases lay in between. Germline values: CDR1 SQVTM, CDR2 ANQGSEA. This CDR3 region has 13 residues.

The chain carries TRBV5-1 and TRBJ2-5, with 10 bases that match TRBD2. Germline-derived CDR1 and CDR2 are SGHRS and YFSETQ. Trimming took 2 bases from V and 4 from J; bases not matched to a gene: 5. CDR3 size: 15 residues. The chain's CDR3 is CASSFLAGEAETQYF. CDR3 nucleotides: TGCGCCAGCAGCTTCCTAGCGGGGGAGGCAGAGACCCAGTACTTC.

This clone has a single count. The chain employs TRBV24-1 and TRBJ2-1; no clear D. There are 16 residues in the CDR3. CDR1 is KGHDR, CDR2 SFDVKD, per germline. Trimming cost V 0 bases and J 10 bases, with 18 bases left between them. The CDR3 region has the DNA TGTGCCACCAGTGATTTGGGGCTAACCCACAATGAGGAGCAGTTCTTC. Its protein is CATSDLGLTHNEEQFF.

The rearrangement joins TRBV6-5 to TRBJ2-7; the match to TRBD2 covers 7 bases. CDR1 and CDR2 from the germline V gene are MNHEY and SVGAGI. This CDR3 is 14 amino acids long. V dropped 2 bases and J dropped 5; count of bases not matched to a gene: 6. The CDR3 nucleotides are TGTGCCAGCAGTTACCCGGGAGGATCGAACGAGCAGTACTTC. Translation: CASSYPGGSNEQYF.

This chain joins TRBV11-2 and TRBJ2-1, with D uncertain. Germline V gives CDR1 SGHAT, CDR2 FQNNGV. Between the trimmed V and J ends, which lost 1 base and 5 bases, there was a span of 6 bases. The CDR3 sequence is 13 residues long. The CDR3 protein is CASSLAYNNEQFF. For the CDR3, the DNA is TGTGCCAGCAGCTTAGCCTATAACAATGAGCAGTTCTTC.

The chain uses TRBV30 and TRBJ1-4, with TRBD1 matching 7 bases. The length of the CDR3 is 13 residues. V was clipped by 6 bases and J by 4 bases; unmatched bases: 5. CDR1 is GTSNPN, CDR2 SVGIG, per germline (reference sequence). The CDR3 here is CACHRDSNEKLFF. The CDR3 nucleotides are TGTGCCTGCCACCGGGACAGTAATGAAAAACTGTTTTTT.

The chain links TRBV7-9 to TRBJ2-4; D not resolved. The CDR3 is 16 residues long. CDR1 is SEHNR, CDR2 FQNEAQ, per germline (reference sequence). The germline V and J ends were trimmed by 2 bases and 0 bases, with 11 bases remaining between them. This CDR3 reads CASSLITKLAKNIQYF. The CDR3 DNA follows: TGTGCCAGCAGCTTAATCACAAAATTAGCCAAAAACATTCAGTACTTC.

In this sample, this clone turned up once. The V call is TRBV29-1, the J call TRBJ2-1; 11 bases fit TRBD2. The CDR3 is 17 amino acids. The V gene's germline CDR1 is SQVTM and CDR2 ANQGSEA. Germline trimming cut 5 bases from V and 2 bases from J; bases unmatched to any gene: 11. DNA of the CDR3: TGCAGCGTTAGCGGGGTAGCGGGAGGGTCAACCTACAATGAGCAGTTCTTC. It is translated as CSVSGVAGGSTYNEQFF.

CDR3 residues: CASSEQSTDTQYF. CDR3 coding DNA: TGCGCCAGCAGTGAACAAAGCACAGATACGCAGTATTTT. The gene calls are TRBV10-1 and TRBJ2-3; D is uncertain. V was shortened by 3 bases and J by 0 bases, with 4 bases between the two germline ends. The length of the CDR3 is 13 residues. From germline, CDR1 is WNHNN and CDR2 SYGVQD (reference sequence).

A note on this clone: One end of the junction fails to match germline, which may point to a read error. The chain is built from TRBV19 and TRBJ2-1; the D gene is possibly TRBD2 (5 bases). The germline V gene encodes CDR1 LNHDA and CDR2 SQIVND (reference sequence). The CDR3 length is 18 residues. The DNA for the CDR3 is TGTGCCAGTAGTCTAGAAGGACGTGAGGGAATCTCCTACAATGAGCAGTTCTTC. Its translation: CASSLEGREGISYNEQFF.

This chain uses TRBV7-2 with TRBJ2-1; 14 bases agree with TRBD2. The CDR3 contains 16 residues. V lost 5 bases and J lost 10; bases outside the gene matches: 10. The V gene's germline CDR1 is SGHTA and CDR2 FQGNSA. In DNA, the CDR3 is TGTGCCAGCAGCAATTCCGGGACTAGCGGGAGTCGGGAGCAGTTCTTC. Translating gives CASSNSGTSGSREQFF.

The chain employs TRBV5-1 and TRBJ2-1, with a possible D match to TRBD1 (6 bases). Trimming removed 0 bases at V and 4 bases at J, with 14 bases between. CDR1 and CDR2 from the germline V gene are SGHRS and YFSETQ. The CDR3 runs to 16 residues. CDR3 sequence (DNA): TGCGCCAGCAGCTTGGCAGGGGCCAGGCATTACAATGAGCAGTTCTTC. Translation gives CASSLAGARHYNEQFF. Supplemented by reference TRBV5-1 and TRBJ2-1, the full variable domain reads KAGVTQTPRYLIKTRGQQVTLSCSPISGHRSVSWYQQTPGQGLQFLFEYFSETQRNKGNFPGRFSGRQFSNSRSEMNVSTLELGDSALYLCASSLAGARHYNEQFFGPGTRLTVL.